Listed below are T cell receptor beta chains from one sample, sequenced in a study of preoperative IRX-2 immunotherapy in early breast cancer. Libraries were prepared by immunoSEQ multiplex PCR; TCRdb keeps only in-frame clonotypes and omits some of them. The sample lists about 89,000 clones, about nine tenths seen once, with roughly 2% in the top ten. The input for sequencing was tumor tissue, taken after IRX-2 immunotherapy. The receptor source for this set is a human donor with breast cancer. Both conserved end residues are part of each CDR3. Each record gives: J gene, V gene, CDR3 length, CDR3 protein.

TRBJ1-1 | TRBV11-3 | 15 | CASSGGLRANTEAFF
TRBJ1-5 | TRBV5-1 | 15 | CASSLEGRSNQPQHF
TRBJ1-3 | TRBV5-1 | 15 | CASSLEQSSGNTIYF
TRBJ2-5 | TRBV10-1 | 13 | CASSPGSGETQYF
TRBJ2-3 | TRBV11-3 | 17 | CASSETGTSGSTDTQYF
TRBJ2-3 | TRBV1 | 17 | CASSQGVQGLYTDTQYF
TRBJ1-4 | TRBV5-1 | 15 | CASSPITAGQEKLFF
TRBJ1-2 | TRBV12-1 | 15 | CASSPGDGGFYGYTF
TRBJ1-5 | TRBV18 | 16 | CASSPGGRGGDQPQHF
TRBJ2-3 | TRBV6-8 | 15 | CASRRPGRATDTQYF
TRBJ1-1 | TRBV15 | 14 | CATSSSRQYTEAFF
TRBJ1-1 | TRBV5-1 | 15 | CASSVGTAGNTEAFF
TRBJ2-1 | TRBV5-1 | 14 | CASGDRAPYNEQFF
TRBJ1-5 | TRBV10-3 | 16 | CAVQWQGAQSNQPQHF
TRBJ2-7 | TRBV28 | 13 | CASSSTDSDEQYF
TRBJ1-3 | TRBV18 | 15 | CASPLDSSSGNTIYF
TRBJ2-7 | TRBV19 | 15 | CASSTPGPSGDEQYF
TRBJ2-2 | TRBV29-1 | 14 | CSVAGTSGKVELFF
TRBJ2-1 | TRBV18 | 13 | CASSPGGADEQFF
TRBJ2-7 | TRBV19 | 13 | CASSLAVSYEQYF
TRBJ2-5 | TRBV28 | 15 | CASSKPTGPGETQYF
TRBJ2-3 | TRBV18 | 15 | CASRESAGQRDTQYF
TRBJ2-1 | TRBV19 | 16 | CASSNPAGTGVNEQFF
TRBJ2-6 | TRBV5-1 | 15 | CASSFRVSGANVLTF
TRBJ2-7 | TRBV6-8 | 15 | CASSYGTPVAYEQYF
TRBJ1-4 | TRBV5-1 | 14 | CASNTGKTNEKLFF
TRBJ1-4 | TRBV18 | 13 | CASTGQGGEKLFF
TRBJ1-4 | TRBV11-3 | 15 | CASSLMGQGGEKLFF
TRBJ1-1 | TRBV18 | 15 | CASSPTGGGNTEAFF
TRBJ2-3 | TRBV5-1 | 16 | CASSLGLPFSTDTQYF
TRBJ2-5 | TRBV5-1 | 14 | CASSLGDSQETQYF
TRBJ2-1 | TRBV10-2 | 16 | CASSEYGGGTYNEQFF
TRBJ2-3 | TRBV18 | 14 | CASSPRPDTDTQYF
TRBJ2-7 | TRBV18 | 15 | CASSPLGGDSYEQYF
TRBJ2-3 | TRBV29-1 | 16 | CSVEDLNRRLGDTQYF
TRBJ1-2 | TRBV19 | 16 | CASTPIWGQRGLGYTF
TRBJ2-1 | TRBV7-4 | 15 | CASSPNPYYDHEQFF
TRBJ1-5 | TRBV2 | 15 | CASRPIRTVHQPQHF
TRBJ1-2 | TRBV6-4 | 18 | CASSEKDLGRSARYGYTF
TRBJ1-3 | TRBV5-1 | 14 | CASSSPGNGNTIYF
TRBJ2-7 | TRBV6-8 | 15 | CASSYDGGQAPEQYF
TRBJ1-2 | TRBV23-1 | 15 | CASSQEGTGGSGYTF
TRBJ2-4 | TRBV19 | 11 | CASSIADIQYF
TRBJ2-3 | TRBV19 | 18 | CAVSPQGRGDLQMDTQYF
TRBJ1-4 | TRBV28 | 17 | CASSFVGEGAVNEKLFF
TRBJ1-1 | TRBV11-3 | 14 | CASSFRGLNTEAFF
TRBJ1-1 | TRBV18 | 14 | CASSPGQGKTEAFF
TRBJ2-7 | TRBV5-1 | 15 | CASSSPPGGTYEQYF
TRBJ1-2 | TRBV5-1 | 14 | CASSFGQVGEGYTF
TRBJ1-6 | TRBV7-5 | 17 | CASSLEKGSSYNSPLHF
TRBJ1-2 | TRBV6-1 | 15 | CASSEGTGGYYGYTF
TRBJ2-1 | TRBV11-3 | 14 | CASSLKDTLHEQFF
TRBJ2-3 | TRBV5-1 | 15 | CASSPGEGSTDTQYF
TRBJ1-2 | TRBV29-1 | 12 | CSVMQGGYGYTF
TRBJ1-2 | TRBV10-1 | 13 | CASSPGPGYGYTF
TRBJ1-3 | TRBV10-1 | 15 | CASTQGRGPGNTIYF
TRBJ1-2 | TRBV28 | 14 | CASSLWQANYGYTF
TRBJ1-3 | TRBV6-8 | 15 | CASSRTGSSGNTIYF
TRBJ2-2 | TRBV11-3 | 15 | CASSLGTPGAGELFF